Shown below are 31 T cell receptor beta chains from a single sample sequenced in a study of resident and recirculating memory T cells in vitiligo. Assay: immunoSEQ multiplex PCR; the TCRdb copy retains only in-frame clones and omits some. The sample carries about 76,000 clones, 92% recorded once. What was sequenced was blood. Source of these receptors: a male donor with vitiligo.

V and J are TRBV28 and TRBJ1-2; no clear D. Germline values: CDR1 MDHEN, CDR2 SYDVKM. Trimming removed 5 bases at V and 7 bases at J, with 8 bases between. This CDR3 contains 11 residues. This chain's CDR3 is CASSNPGGYTF. The CDR3 nucleotides are TGTGCCAGCAGTAACCCAGGTGGCTACACCTTC.

The gene calls are TRBV28 and TRBJ2-7; the match to TRBD2 covers 10 bases. The CDR3 covers 16 residues. From germline, CDR1 is MDHEN and CDR2 SYDVKM. The V gene end was trimmed by 3 bases and the J gene end by 3 bases; junction bases not matched to a gene: 8. CDR3 residues: CASSLRGLAGVYEQYF. CDR3 sequence (DNA): TGTGCCAGCAGTTTGAGGGGTCTAGCGGGGGTCTACGAGCAGTACTTC. Full variable domain (outside the CDR3, taken from reference TRBV28 and TRBJ2-7): DVKVTQSSRYLVKRTGEKVFLECVQDMDHENMFWYRQDPGLGLRLIYFSYDVKMKEKGDIPEGYSVSREKKERFSLILESASTNQTSMYLCASSLRGLAGVYEQYFGPGTRLTVT.

This clone occurred once. The chain couples TRBV28 to TRBJ2-7, with D perhaps TRBD1 (6 bases). The ends were cut back, 6 bases at V and 3 bases at J, with 12 bases in the middle. The CDR3 spans 13 residues. Germline loops: CDR1 MDHEN, CDR2 SYDVKM. CDR3 DNA: TGTGCCAGCAGCCCGAGAGGGGGCTACGAGCAGTACTTC. Encoded protein: CASSPRGGYEQYF. The whole variable domain, remainder taken from reference TRBV28 and TRBJ2-7, is DVKVTQSSRYLVKRTGEKVFLECVQDMDHENMFWYRQDPGLGLRLIYFSYDVKMKEKGDIPEGYSVSREKKERFSLILESASTNQTSMYLCASSPRGGYEQYFGPGTRLTVT.

The chain joins TRBV5-1 to TRBJ2-6; the match to TRBD1 covers 11 bases. Trimming removed 1 base from V and 3 bases from J; junction bases left unmatched: 9. Germline V gene sequence: CDR1 SGHRS, CDR2 YFSETQ. This CDR3 spans 19 amino acids. CDR3 nucleotides: TGCGCCAGCAGCTTGTATGGGACAGGGGGAAGGCATGGGGCCAACGTCCTGACTTTC. It is translated as CASSLYGTGGRHGANVLTF.

This clone was picked up a small number of times. This rearrangement joins TRBV29-1 to TRBJ2-2, with 9 bases matching TRBD1. CDR1 and CDR2 (germline): SQVTM, ANQGSEA. CDR3 length equals 14 residues. V trimming: 6 bases; J trimming: 2 bases; junction bases outside the gene matches: 4. Here the CDR3 reads CSVYRGLNTGELFF. DNA of the CDR3: TGCAGCGTCTACAGGGGGCTTAACACCGGGGAGCTGTTTTTT.

The rearrangement joins TRBV18 to TRBJ2-7; TRBD2 is a possible D gene (6 bases). With 6 bases removed from V and 3 bases from J, the gap between germline ends came to 12 bases. CDR1 and CDR2 from the germline V gene are KGHSH and LQKENI. This CDR3 is built from 13 residues. In DNA form, the CDR3 reads TGTGCCAGCTCGGCGGGAAGTTACTACGAGCAGTACTTC. Protein sequence: CASSAGSYYEQYF.

In its sample, this clone was seen once. This CDR3 reads CASSPPTRQGSEKLFF. Here the CDR3 DNA reads TGTGCCAGCTCACCACCTACCCGACAGGGTTCTGAAAAACTGTTTTTT. V and J are TRBV18 and TRBJ1-4; 7 bases align to TRBD1. The V segment lost 0 bases and the J segment 7 bases; nucleotides outside the gene matches: 8. The CDR3 has 16 residues. Looked up from germline, CDR1 is KGHSH and CDR2 is LQKENI. The entire variable domain, with the rest obtained from reference TRBV18 and TRBJ1-4, is as follows: NAGVMQNPRHLVRRRGQEARLRCSPMKGHSHVYWYRQLPEEGLKFMVYLQKENIIDESGMPKERFSAEFPKEGPSILRIQQVVRGDSAAYFCASSPPTRQGSEKLFFGSGTQLSVL.

This clone was seen only a few times. The CDR3 is CASSHRDRANYGYTF. In DNA form, the CDR3 reads TGCGCCAGCAGCCACCGGGACAGAGCTAACTATGGCTACACCTTC. J is TRBJ1-2 and V is TRBV4-3, with 7 bases aligning to TRBD1. J lost 0 bases, V lost 3 bases, and 4 bases had no gene match. The CDR3 is 15 residues long. Per germline, CDR1 LGHNA and CDR2 YSLEER.

The J gene is TRBJ2-5, the V gene TRBV5-1, with 8 bases matching TRBD2. The CDR3 is made up of 15 amino acids. V lost 4 bases, J lost 2 bases, and 7 bases stayed unmatched. CDR1 SGHRS and CDR2 YFSETQ come from the germline V gene. The CDR3 spells CASSPLTSEQETQYF. The CDR3 region has the DNA TGCGCCAGCAGCCCCCTGACTAGCGAGCAAGAGACCCAGTACTTC.

This clone turned up a few times. This rearrangement joins TRBV27 to TRBJ1-4; the match to TRBD1 covers 8 bases. V was clipped by 1 base and J by 3 bases; unmatched bases: 1. The CDR3 extends over 15 amino acids. CDR1 MNHEY and CDR2 SMNVEV come from the germline V gene (reference sequence). The CDR3: CASSLLQGANEKLFF. The CDR3, as DNA: TGTGCCAGCAGTTTATTACAGGGGGCTAATGAAAAACTGTTTTTT.

The chain joins TRBV6-5 to TRBJ2-7; D remains unclear. Looked up from germline, CDR1 is MNHEY and CDR2 is SVGAGI. V lost 3 bases to trimming and J lost 7 bases, with 13 bases between them. This CDR3 spans 13 amino acids. The CDR3 DNA reads TGTGCCAGCAGTTATCGTAATGTACGGGAGCAGTACTTC. As protein: CASSYRNVREQYF.

The chain employs TRBV28 and TRBJ1-1; D gene ambiguous. The CDR3 contains 12 residues. V was clipped by 8 bases and J by 1 base, with 8 bases between them. From germline, CDR1 is MDHEN and CDR2 SYDVKM. The CDR3 region is CASGSGNTEAFF. The CDR3 DNA reads as TGTGCCAGCGGGTCGGGGAACACTGAAGCTTTCTTT.

V is TRBV7-9 and J is TRBJ2-1; 9 nucleotides agree with TRBD2. V was clipped by 1 base and J by 9 bases; unmatched bases: 1. The CDR3 extends over 13 amino acids. The germline gives CDR1 SEHNR, CDR2 FQNEAQ (reference sequence). In DNA form, the CDR3 reads TGTGCCAGCAGCTTAGGCGGGAGGGCTGAGCAGTTCTTC. Translating gives CASSLGGRAEQFF. The entire variable domain, with the rest obtained from reference TRBV7-9 and TRBJ2-1, is as follows: DTGVSQNPRHKITKRGQNVTFRCDPISEHNRLYWYRQTLGQGPEFLTYFQNEAQLEKSRLLSDRFSAERPKGSFSTLEIQRTEQGDSAMYLCASSLGGRAEQFFGPGTRLTVL.

CDR3 bases: TGTGCCTACGAACAGGAGAACACTGAAGCTTTCTTT. Amino acid sequence: CAYEQENTEAFF. The genes are TRBV7-6 and TRBJ1-1; D is possibly TRBD1 (5 bases). CDR1 and CDR2 (germline): SGHVS, FNYEAQ. V gave up 11 bases and J gave up 1 base, with 11 bases separating them. CDR3 length: 12 residues.

The chain has TRBV28 and TRBJ1-5, with D perhaps TRBD1 (6 bases). Looked up from germline, CDR1 is MDHEN and CDR2 is SYDVKM. V lost 7 bases, J lost 10 bases, and 23 bases lay in between. The CDR3 spans 15 residues. The CDR3 DNA follows: TGTGCCAGCACCCCTTCGGTCGGGGGGGCGGATCCCCAGCATTTT. Its translation is CASTPSVGGADPQHF.

V usage is TRBV25-1 and J usage is TRBJ2-1, with TRBD2 matching 9 bases. Germline CDR1 reads MGHDK; CDR2 reads SYGVNS. V lost 4 bases and J lost 1; bases outside the gene matches: 8. The CDR3 runs 17 residues. The CDR3 protein is CASSGDHSGRSYNEQFF. As DNA, the CDR3 is TGTGCCAGCAGTGGGGACCATAGCGGGAGATCCTACAATGAGCAGTTCTTC.

This chain uses TRBV9 with TRBJ2-3; 7 nucleotides align to TRBD2. J gave up 3 bases and V 3 bases, and 7 bases lay outside the gene matches. There are 15 residues in the CDR3. Germline lookup yields CDR1 SGDLS and CDR2 YYNGEE. Written as DNA, the CDR3 is TGTGCCAGCAGCGGGATTAGCGGGTTGACAGATACGCAGTATTTT. Translating it yields CASSGISGLTDTQYF.

The sample holds one count of this clone. V usage is TRBV10-1 and J usage is TRBJ1-3, with a weak D call TRBD1 (5 bases). This CDR3 region has 11 residues. Germline CDR1 WNHNN, CDR2 SYGVQD (reference sequence). Deletions cut 8 bases from V and 6 bases from J, with 8 bases between. CDR3: CASGGENTIYF. In nucleotides, the CDR3 is TGCGCCAGCGGGGGGGAAAACACCATATATTTT.

The rearrangement uses TRBV28 and TRBJ1-2; 10 bases match TRBD1. Germline V gene sequence: CDR1 MDHEN, CDR2 SYDVKM. There are 15 residues in the CDR3. The J segment lost 9 bases and the V segment lost 0 bases, leaving 7 bases of the junction unmatched. The CDR3 is CASSLWWGQGRSYTF. The CDR3 nucleotides read TGTGCCAGCAGTTTATGGTGGGGACAGGGGAGAAGCTACACCTTC.

This chain joins TRBV28 and TRBJ2-7, with TRBD2 identical over 9 bases. The CDR3 runs to 15 residues. The V gene end was trimmed by 5 bases and the J gene end by 0 bases; junction bases not matched to a gene: 5. Per the germline V gene, CDR1 is MDHEN and CDR2 is SYDVKM. CDR3 loop: CASSHSGGPSYEQYF. The CDR3 coding sequence is TGTGCCAGCAGTCATAGCGGGGGACCCTCCTACGAGCAGTACTTC. Filled out from reference TRBV28 and TRBJ2-7, the complete variable domain reads DVKVTQSSRYLVKRTGEKVFLECVQDMDHENMFWYRQDPGLGLRLIYFSYDVKMKEKGDIPEGYSVSREKKERFSLILESASTNQTSMYLCASSHSGGPSYEQYFGPGTRLTVT.

The V call is TRBV9, the J call TRBJ2-5; no clear D gene. Between the trimmed V and J ends, which lost 0 bases and 2 bases, there was a span of 11 bases. Germline assignment: CDR1 SGDLS and CDR2 YYNGEE. CDR3 length: 15 residues. CDR3 in DNA: TGTGCCAGCAGCGTAGGTTGGGCAGCACAAGAGACCCAGTACTTC. As protein: CASSVGWAAQETQYF.

The rearrangement uses TRBV15 and TRBJ2-7, with unresolved D. Germline CDR1 and CDR2: LNHNV and YYDKDF (reference sequence). The CDR3 sequence is 17 residues long. V lost 1 base and J 3 bases, leaving 19 bases between the germline ends. CDR3 sequence (DNA): TGTGCCACCAGCAGAGTGCCAAATGACGGAGACCACTACGAGCAGTACTTC. It is translated as CATSRVPNDGDHYEQYF.

Details on this clone: One end of the junction fails to match germline, which may point to a read error. The chain has TRBV7-8 and TRBJ2-1; 7 nucleotides align to TRBD2. Germline lookup yields CDR1 SGHVS and CDR2 FQNEAQ. CDR3 size: 12 residues. CDR3 sequence (DNA): TGTGCCAGCAGCTTGAGAGAGCGGGGCCCAATCTTC. This gives the protein CASSLRERGPIF.

The genes are TRBV5-1 and TRBJ2-3; 9 bases map to TRBD2. Germline CDR1 and CDR2: SGHRS and YFSETQ. The ends lost 4 bases at V and 2 bases at J; junction bases unmatched: 5. This CDR3 spans 15 amino acids. This CDR3 is CASSDGTSYTDTQYF. DNA for the CDR3: TGCGCCAGCAGCGACGGGACTAGCTACACAGATACGCAGTATTTT. The whole variable domain, filled in from reference TRBV5-1 and TRBJ2-3, reads KAGVTQTPRYLIKTRGQQVTLSCSPISGHRSVSWYQQTPGQGLQFLFEYFSETQRNKGNFPGRFSGRQFSNSRSEMNVSTLELGDSALYLCASSDGTSYTDTQYFGPGTRLTVL.

V usage is TRBV7-2 and J usage is TRBJ2-5; 8 nucleotides match TRBD1. V trimming: 5 bases; J trimming: 5 bases; junction bases outside the gene matches: 13. Germline values: CDR1 SGHTA, CDR2 FQGNSA. The CDR3 spans 16 residues. CDR3 loop: CASSPPEDRGGETQYF. The CDR3 coding sequence is TGTGCCAGCAGCCCCCCTGAAGACAGGGGTGGTGAGACCCAGTACTTC.

This chain connects TRBV18 to TRBJ2-1, with 7 bases matching TRBD2. V was clipped by 6 bases and J by 0 bases; unmatched bases: 8. Germline V lookup: CDR1 KGHSH, CDR2 LQKENI. The length of the CDR3 is 16 residues. Written as DNA, the CDR3 is TGTGCCAGCTCCCTACCAGCGGGGAGCTCCTACAATGAGCAGTTCTTC. Translated, it gives CASSLPAGSSYNEQFF.

The V call is TRBV7-6, the J call TRBJ2-7; 8 bases are a match to TRBD1. Germline CDR1 and CDR2: SGHVS and FNYEAQ. Unmatched junction bases numbered 4, after V lost 4 bases and J lost 2 bases. The length of the CDR3 is 14 residues. The CDR3 DNA reads TGTGCCAGCAGCTACGGGACAGGTACCTACGAGCAGTACTTC. It is translated as CASSYGTGTYEQYF.

The V gene is TRBV5-1, the J gene TRBJ2-5, with 7 bases that match TRBD2. Germline loops: CDR1 SGHRS, CDR2 YFSETQ. This CDR3 is 13 amino acids long. V shed 3 bases, J shed 4 bases, and the junction held 3 bases outside the gene matches. This chain's CDR3 is CASSSWGGETQYF. The CDR3 DNA follows: TGCGCCAGCAGCTCCTGGGGGGGAGAGACCCAGTACTTC.

The genes are TRBV6-6 and TRBJ1-1; D call uncertain. This CDR3 has 11 amino acids. Germline V CDR1 and CDR2: MNHNY, SVGAGI (reference sequence). With 2 bases removed from V and 11 bases from J, the gap between germline ends came to 9 bases. Here the CDR3 reads CASSYAQFAFF. In DNA, the CDR3 is TGTGCCAGCAGTTACGCCCAGTTCGCTTTCTTT.

The chain employs TRBV7-8 and TRBJ1-5, with unresolved D. Germline V gene sequence: CDR1 SGHVS, CDR2 FQNEAQ. The CDR3 extends over 14 amino acids. Trimming took off 5 bases at V and 9 bases at J, with 17 bases between the two ends. Here the CDR3 DNA reads TGTGCCAGCAGCGAAGCCGCCTCTACCGGGCCCCAGCATTTT. Its translation: CASSEAASTGPQHF.

This chain links TRBV6-1 with TRBJ1-5; possibly TRBD1 for D (6 bases). Germline V gene lookup returns CDR1 MNHNS and CDR2 SASEGT. This CDR3 region has 14 residues. Trimming took 4 bases from V and 7 from J, leaving 14 bases between them. This CDR3 is CASSGQGRGQPQHF. The CDR3 coding sequence is TGTGCCAGCAGTGGCCAGGGCAGGGGCCAGCCCCAGCATTTT.